This TCR beta chain was sequenced for a study of Ad26.COV2.S vaccination and SARS-CoV-2 variants. Indicated treatment: 19 received Ad26.COV2.S at low or high dose, single or two shots; roughly 5 received placebo; per-sample allocation not given. Following the first vaccine or placebo injection, samples were taken on day 63. Here immunoSEQ multiplex PCR was the method, and the copy in TCRdb shows in-frame clones only, minus some. The table lists approximately 280,000 clones, around 87% of them singletons, with approximately 3.4% in the top ten. The V gene's germline CDR1 is SGHTA and CDR2 FQGTGA. The CDR3 totals 18 residues. The ends were cut back, 4 bases at V and 0 bases at J, with 20 bases in the middle.

The chain carries TRBV7-3 and TRBJ2-3; possibly TRBD2 for D (5 bases). The TCR comes from a person between 18 and 65 years old who received the Ad26.COV2.S COVID-19 vaccine or a placebo. This sample comprised peripheral blood, obtained in a trial of Ad26.COV2.S vaccine versus placebo. The CDR3 is CASSSLPGVPPSTDTQYF. The CDR3 DNA is TGTGCCAGCAGCTCCCTCCCCGGGGTTCCACCTAGCACAGATACGCAGTATTTT.